The 29 T cell receptor beta chains given below trace back to one sample, sequenced in a study of OX40 agonist ivuxolimab in advanced cancers. The repertoire was sequenced with immunoSEQ multiplex PCR; TCRdb's copy has only in-frame clones and lacks some. The sample holds under 30,000 clones; around 85% are singletons and the top ten take roughly 15%. The sequences come from CD4+ or CD8+ T cells sorted from blood, collected in a trial of the OX40 agonist ivuxolimab. The receptors derive from an adult with an advanced solid tumor such as melanoma, head and neck, liver or kidney cancer.

The rearrangement links TRBV10-3 to TRBJ2-3, with D perhaps TRBD1 or TRBD2 (5 bases each). The CDR3 is made up of 12 amino acids. CDR1 ENHRY and CDR2 SYGVKD come from the germline V gene. V was clipped by 7 bases and J by 4 bases, with 9 bases between them. This CDR3 reads CAIKRGADTQYF. DNA for the CDR3: TGTGCCATCAAGAGAGGGGCAGATACGCAGTATTTT.

The chain recombines TRBV2 with TRBJ2-2; 10 bases are a match to TRBD1. The CDR3 has 15 residues. From germline, CDR1 is SNHLY and CDR2 FYNNEI. Trimming cost V 5 bases and J 4 bases; bases outside gene matches: 4. CDR3 protein: CASSPRTGGTGELFF. CDR3 DNA: TGTGCCAGCAGTCCCCGGACAGGGGGCACCGGGGAGCTGTTTTTT.

The count of this clone is one. J is TRBJ2-2 and V is TRBV10-2; D is undetermined. The V gene lost 7 bases and the J gene lost 1 base, with 7 bases spanning the gap. The CDR3 runs 13 residues. Germline CDR1 and CDR2: WSHSY and SAAADI. The CDR3 region has the DNA TGCGCCAGCAACGGCAAGAACACCGGGGAGCTGTTTTTT. This gives the protein CASNGKNTGELFF.

The chain employs TRBV5-8 and TRBJ1-5; 7 positions agree with TRBD1. The trim removed 1 base at V and 3 bases at J, leaving 7 bases unmatched. From germline, CDR1 is SGHTS and CDR2 YDEGEE. The CDR3 contains 16 residues. The CDR3 nucleotides are TGTGCCAGCAGCTTGCCGGGACAGCCGTACAATCAGCCCCAGCATTTT. Protein product: CASSLPGQPYNQPQHF.

V gene TRBV6-5 combines with J gene TRBJ2-2; unclear D gene. The V end was cut by 10 bases, the J end by 6 bases, with 12 bases between. This CDR3 contains 12 residues. Germline CDR1 is MNHEY and CDR2 is SVGAGI. For the CDR3, the DNA is TGTGCCACCAATTCTCCGTCCGGGGAGCTGTTTTTT. Amino acid sequence: CATNSPSGELFF.

This clone has just one count. The gene calls are TRBV2 and TRBJ2-5, with 9 bases identical to TRBD2. Germline-derived CDR1 and CDR2 are SNHLY and FYNNEI. The CDR3 contains 14 residues. The CDR3 DNA sequence: TGTGCTTCCTCCAGGACTAGCGCTTTGGAGACCCAGTACTTC. It is translated as CASSRTSALETQYF.

The chain links TRBV7-2 to TRBJ2-1, with D possibly being TRBD1 (6 bases). CDR3 length equals 16 residues. Germline assignment: CDR1 SGHTA and CDR2 FQGNSA. The V and J ends lost 6 bases and 9 bases respectively, with 24 bases between them. The CDR3 DNA reads as TGTGCCAGCAGGCGCAGGGGCCGGCCAGAAATGGGTGAGCAGTTCTTC. Its protein product is CASRRRGRPEMGEQFF.

The rearrangement joins TRBV21-1 to TRBJ1-1; the DNA was not compared with TRBD1, the D call given in the table. TRBV21-1 is tagged as a pseudogene. The CDR3 runs to 16 residues. The CDR3 sequence is CASSKEPAQGNTEAFF. The CDR3 DNA follows: TGTGCCAGCAGCAAAGAGCCGGCGCAGGGGAACACTGAAGCTTTCTTT.

This clone appeared a few times. This chain joins TRBV6-5 and TRBJ1-3; D remains unclear. Deletions cut 7 bases from V and 0 bases from J, with 13 bases between. The germline V gene encodes CDR1 MNHEY and CDR2 SVGAGI. The CDR3 consists of 15 residues. The CDR3 reads CASKLDPFSGNTIYF. CDR3 coding DNA: TGTGCCAGCAAGTTGGACCCCTTCTCTGGAAACACCATATATTTT.

J is TRBJ2-7 and V is TRBV4-2; 9 nucleotides line up with TRBD2. The V gene end was trimmed by 1 base and the J gene end by 2 bases; junction bases not matched to a gene: 12. The CDR3 covers 18 residues. Germline lookup yields CDR1 LGHNA and CDR2 YNFKEQ. The CDR3 reads CASSQGTGGSGGTYEQYF. As DNA, the CDR3 is TGTGCCAGCAGCCAAGGGACGGGGGGCAGCGGGGGGACCTACGAGCAGTACTTC.

This clone showed up just once. The rearrangement links TRBV5-1 to TRBJ1-1, with D perhaps matching TRBD1 (6 bases). The CDR3 runs to 14 residues. Germline V gene data show CDR1 as SGHRS and CDR2 as YFSETQ. V was clipped by 2 bases and J by 1 base, with 9 bases between them. In DNA form, the CDR3 reads TGCGCCAGCAGCTTACAGACAGGGAACACTGAAGCTTTCTTT. This codes for CASSLQTGNTEAFF.

This rearrangement joins TRBV12-5 to TRBJ1-1, with D possibly being TRBD1 (5 bases). The ends were cut back, 7 bases at V and 3 bases at J, with 12 bases in the middle. Germline values: CDR1 LGHNT, CDR2 FRNRAP. This CDR3 region has 13 residues. DNA for the CDR3: TGTGCTAGTGCCCCGGCGGGGGACACTGAAGCTTTCTTT. It encodes CASAPAGDTEAFF. The whole variable domain, remainder taken from reference TRBV12-5 and TRBJ1-1, is DARVTQTPRHKVTEMGQEVTMRCQPILGHNTVFWYRQTMMQGLELLAYFRNRAPLDDSGMPKDRFSAEMPDATLATLKIQPSEPRDSAVYFCASAPAGDTEAFFGQGTRLTVV.

The CDR3 nucleotides read TGCGCCAGCAGATACAGACCGGGACAGGGACCTCTAAGCAAGTACGAGCAGTACTTC. Protein: CASRYRPGQGPLSKYEQYF. The chain has TRBV10-1 and TRBJ2-7; 9 nucleotides align to TRBD1. Per the germline V gene, CDR1 is WNHNN and CDR2 is SYGVQD (reference sequence). The CDR3 runs to 19 residues. V gave up 6 bases and J gave up 4 bases; unmatched junction bases: 22.

V gene TRBV10-3 combines with J gene TRBJ2-7, with 11 positions matching TRBD2. Germline V lookup: CDR1 ENHRY, CDR2 SYGVKD. J gave up 5 bases and V 2 bases, and 8 bases lay outside the gene matches. The CDR3 sequence is 16 residues long. The CDR3 DNA follows: TGTGCCATCAGTGAGAGCCTAGCGGGGGGCTTCCACGAGCAGTACTTC. Its protein is CAISESLAGGFHEQYF.

The rearrangement joins TRBV30 to TRBJ1-2; the D gene is possibly TRBD1 (6 bases). V shed 3 bases and J shed 1 base, with 15 bases lying between them. This CDR3 comprises 15 residues. Per the germline V gene, CDR1 is GTSNPN and CDR2 is SVGIG (reference sequence). As DNA, the CDR3 is TGTGCCTGGAGGTCAGGGGAGACTATTAACTATGGCTACACCTTC. Protein product: CAWRSGETINYGYTF.

The rearrangement links TRBV6-5 to TRBJ2-3; D gene ambiguous. CDR3 length equals 15 residues. The V gene lost 1 base and the J gene lost 1 base, with 9 bases spanning the gap. Germline values: CDR1 MNHEY, CDR2 SVGAGI. The CDR3 loop is CASSYWVSGTDTQYF. The CDR3 region has the DNA TGTGCCAGCAGTTACTGGGTTAGTGGCACAGATACGCAGTATTTT.

The J gene is TRBJ2-7, the V gene TRBV27; the match to TRBD2 covers 7 bases. Germline V gene sequence: CDR1 MNHEY, CDR2 SMNVEV (reference sequence). This CDR3 spans 14 amino acids. V lost 5 bases, J lost 2 bases, and 6 bases stayed unmatched. The CDR3 here is CASSPTSHTYEQYF. The CDR3 DNA follows: TGTGCCAGCAGTCCGACTAGCCATACCTACGAGCAGTACTTC.

The chain has TRBV2 and TRBJ2-3, with TRBD1 as a possible D gene (5 bases). Trimming left V 6 bases short and J 5 bases short, with 21 bases between. The CDR3 is 16 residues long. Germline assignment: CDR1 SNHLY and CDR2 FYNNEI. CDR3 sequence: CASRNWGSKVGDTQYF. The CDR3, as DNA: TGTGCCAGCAGGAATTGGGGCAGCAAGGTGGGAGATACGCAGTATTTT. Combining the CDR3 with reference TRBV2 and TRBJ2-3 gives the whole variable domain EPEVTQTPSHQVTQMGQEVILRCVPISNHLYFYWYRQILGQKVEFLVSFYNNEISEKSEIFDDQFSVERPDGSNFTLKIRSTKLEDSAMYFCASRNWGSKVGDTQYFGPGTRLTVL.

This clone was seen only a few times. This chain connects TRBV11-2 to TRBJ2-7; either TRBD1 or TRBD2 may supply D (5 bases each). Germline-derived CDR1 and CDR2 are SGHAT and FQNNGV. The CDR3 has 12 residues. The V and J ends lost 4 bases and 12 bases respectively, with 16 bases between them. The CDR3 protein is CASSSMARGAYF. CDR3 coding DNA: TGTGCCAGCAGCTCCATGGCGAGAGGGGCGTACTTC.

The chain couples TRBV5-4 to TRBJ2-7, with 7 bases lining up with TRBD2. Germline V CDR1 and CDR2: SGHNT, YYREEE (reference sequence). Trimming at V came to 4 bases and at J to 2 bases, leaving 9 bases not matched to a gene. The CDR3 extends over 15 amino acids. CDR3 DNA sequence: TGTGCCAGCAGCCCTCCTAGCGGACTACCCTACGAGCAGTACTTC. Protein: CASSPPSGLPYEQYF. The variable domain in full, with the rest retrieved from reference TRBV5-4 and TRBJ2-7, is ETGVTQSPTHLIKTRGQQVTLRCSSQSGHNTVSWYQQALGQGPQFIFQYYREEENGRGNFPPRFSGLQFPNYSSELNVNALELDDSALYLCASSPPSGLPYEQYFGPGTRLTVT.

This clone is a singleton in its sample. V and J are TRBV2 and TRBJ2-1, with TRBD2 matching 8 bases. Unmatched junction bases numbered 7, after V lost 7 bases and J lost 8 bases. This CDR3 has 13 amino acids. Germline V CDR1 and CDR2: SNHLY, FYNNEI. In DNA form, the CDR3 reads TGTGCCAGCACGGGGGGGCTCGAGTATGAGCAGTTCTTC. Its protein is CASTGGLEYEQFF. Drawing the rest from reference TRBV2 and TRBJ2-1, the complete variable domain is EPEVTQTPSHQVTQMGQEVILRCVPISNHLYFYWYRQILGQKVEFLVSFYNNEISEKSEIFDDQFSVERPDGSNFTLKIRSTKLEDSAMYFCASTGGLEYEQFFGPGTRLTVL.

The gene calls are TRBV5-5 and TRBJ2-5; TRBD1 matches 7 bases. The J segment lost 1 base and the V segment lost 1 base, leaving 7 bases of the junction unmatched. CDR1 is SGHKS and CDR2 is YYEKEE in the germline V gene (reference sequence). The CDR3 is 16 residues long. The CDR3 coding sequence is TGTGCCAGCAGCTTGCTTCCAGGGGGACCCCAAGAGACCCAGTACTTC. As protein: CASSLLPGGPQETQYF.

The chain couples TRBV4-3 to TRBJ2-5; D tentatively reads TRBD1 or TRBD2 (5 bases each). With the DNA end fitting TRBJ2-7 better, the J assignment may be wrong. CDR1 and CDR2 from the germline V gene are LGHNA and YSLEER. The CDR3 runs to 12 residues. CDR3 residues: CASSQPGTEQYF. DNA of the CDR3: TGCGCCAGCAGCCAACCAGGGACCGAGCAGTACTTC.

V gene TRBV15 combines with J gene TRBJ2-1; 7 bases agree with TRBD2. The germline gives CDR1 LNHNV, CDR2 YYDKDF (reference sequence). The CDR3 has 15 residues. Germline trimming cut 5 bases from V and 5 bases from J; bases unmatched to any gene: 9. DNA of the CDR3: TGTGCCACCAGCCCGTTGGGAGGGACCGACAATGAGCAGTTCTTC. Its translation is CATSPLGGTDNEQFF.

V usage is TRBV9 and J usage is TRBJ1-6; no clear D gene. From germline, CDR1 is SGDLS and CDR2 YYNGEE. The CDR3 consists of 14 residues. V lost 3 bases and J 1 base, leaving 5 bases between the germline ends. For the CDR3, the DNA is TGTGCCAGCAGCGAAGGTTCCTATAATTCACCCCTCCACTTT. It is translated as CASSEGSYNSPLHF.

The genes are TRBV5-1 and TRBJ2-5, with D uncertain. The CDR3 length is 12 residues. Per germline, CDR1 SGHRS and CDR2 YFSETQ. The germline V and J ends were trimmed by 1 base and 5 bases, with 6 bases remaining between them. CDR3 region: CASSLPHETQYF. DNA for the CDR3: TGCGCCAGCAGCTTGCCCCATGAGACCCAGTACTTC.

The chain links TRBV4-1 to TRBJ2-5; D may correspond to TRBD1 or TRBD2 (5 bases each). Germline values: CDR1 MGHRA, CDR2 YSYEKL. V gave up 4 bases and J gave up 5 bases, with 14 bases separating them. The CDR3 is made up of 14 amino acids. The CDR3 loop reads CASSLSPGAETQYF. CDR3 nucleotides: TGCGCCAGCAGCCTATCTCCCGGGGCGGAGACCCAGTACTTC.

The rearrangement joins TRBV2 to TRBJ1-6, with D possibly matching TRBD1 (6 bases). The germline V and J ends were trimmed by 10 bases and 10 bases, with 26 bases remaining between them. The germline CDR1 and CDR2 sequences are SNHLY and FYNNEI. The CDR3 totals 16 residues. CDR3 sequence: CAIARDGVGAQSPLHF. The CDR3 bases are TGTGCCATTGCCCGGGACGGGGTGGGGGCACAATCACCCCTCCACTTT.

The chain couples TRBV5-4 to TRBJ2-1; TRBD1 might be the D (6 bases). Germline V gene sequence: CDR1 SGHNT, CDR2 YYREEE (reference sequence). V was shortened by 4 bases and J by 10 bases, with 15 bases between the two germline ends. CDR3 length: 13 residues. CDR3 bases: TGTGCCAGCAGCGTCCGGGATGGGACAGAGCAGTTCTTC. Encoded protein: CASSVRDGTEQFF.